These 6 T cell receptor beta chains originate from one sample sequenced in a study of blood T cell repertoires in COVID-19. Produced via immunoSEQ multiplex PCR; TCRdb's table is partial and in-frame only. This sample has about 260,000 clones, with 84% found just once. Sequences were obtained from peripheral blood. The receptor source for this set is a woman aged 40 to 50 who had recovered from COVID-19.

The genes are TRBV3-1 (or the pseudogene TRBV3-2) and TRBJ1-6; TRBD1 might be the D (5 bases). V gave up 0 bases and J gave up 6 bases, with 6 bases separating them. The CDR3 sequence is 14 residues long. Germline-derived CDR1 and CDR2 are LGHDT and YNNKEL (reference sequence). The CDR3 region has the DNA TGTGCCAGCAGCCAAGACAGGGCTAATTCACCCCTCCACTTT. Translating it yields CASSQDRANSPLHF.

The CDR3 DNA is TGTGCCAGCAGTTTAACGACAGCAAGTCGGGCTTTCTTT. Translation gives CASSLTTASRAFF. The rearrangement uses TRBV28 and TRBJ1-1, with D possibly TRBD1 on 5 matching bases. The CDR3 covers 13 residues. V was trimmed by 2 bases and J by 11 bases, leaving 15 bases between them. CDR1 and CDR2 (germline): MDHEN, SYDVKM.

V usage is TRBV15 and J usage is TRBJ2-1, with D perhaps matching TRBD1 (5 bases). Germline V gene data show CDR1 as LNHNV and CDR2 as YYDKDF (reference sequence). This CDR3 contains 17 residues. V was clipped by 0 bases and J by 3 bases, with 15 bases between them. Here the CDR3 DNA reads TGTGCCACCAGCAGAGATTTCCAGGGAAAAATCTACAATGAGCAGTTCTTC. Translated: CATSRDFQGKIYNEQFF.

This chain connects TRBV5-1 to TRBJ2-3, with 7 nucleotides matching TRBD1. CDR3 size: 14 residues. The germline V gene has CDR1 SGHRS and CDR2 YFSETQ. V lost 0 bases and J lost 5; bases outside the gene matches: 3. The CDR3 protein is CASSLGQGVDTQYF. CDR3 in DNA: TGCGCCAGCAGCTTGGGGCAGGGGGTAGATACGCAGTATTTT.

The chain uses TRBV19 and TRBJ2-3; 14 bases map to TRBD2. The V gene end was trimmed by 4 bases and the J gene end by 0 bases; junction bases not matched to a gene: 9. Germline V gives CDR1 LNHDA, CDR2 SQIVND (reference sequence). The CDR3 is 19 residues long. The CDR3 coding sequence is TGTGCCAGTAGTAAACGACGACTAGCGGGGGGGGTGAGCACAGATACGCAGTATTTT. This translates into CASSKRRLAGGVSTDTQYF.

The chain is built from TRBV13 and TRBJ2-7; TRBD1 agrees at 9 bases. The germline V gene encodes CDR1 PRHDT and CDR2 FYEKMQ (reference sequence). The CDR3 spans 15 residues. The V gene end was trimmed by 2 bases and the J gene end by 7 bases; junction bases not matched to a gene: 9. CDR3 protein: CASSLIPGQGSEQYF. The CDR3 DNA sequence: TGTGCCAGCAGCTTAATTCCGGGACAGGGTAGTGAGCAGTACTTC. The whole variable domain, remainder taken from reference TRBV13 and TRBJ2-7, is AAGVIQSPRHLIKEKRETATLKCYPIPRHDTVYWYQQGPGQDPQFLISFYEKMQSDKGSIPDRFSAQQFSDYHSELNMSSLELGDSALYFCASSLIPGQGSEQYFGPGTRLTVT.